A single sample gave rise to the 32 T cell receptor beta chains below, sequenced in a study of T cells in Graves' hyperthyroidism and ophthalmopathy. TCR beta CDR3 regions were amplified from RNA transcripts. The HTBI primer set drove a first-round RT-PCR of the TCR CDR3. TCRdb reprocessed the multiplex PCR reads with MiXCR, giving one entry per CDR3 protein. The table records fewer than 750,000 distinct CDR3 sequences, roughly 15% of them present only once. The sample was blood. These receptors were taken from a woman aged 50 to 60 with Graves' ophthalmopathy.

The V and J genes are TRBV28 and TRBJ2-1; 9 bases align to TRBD1. This CDR3 spans 14 amino acids. The V and J ends lost 3 bases and 8 bases, in that order; junction bases with no gene match: 5. CDR1 MDHEN and CDR2 SYDVKM come from the germline V gene. CDR3 coding DNA: TGTGCCAGCAGTTTTGGGGGACAGGGCTATGAGCAGTTCTTC. It specifies CASSFGGQGYEQFF.

This chain connects TRBV24-1 to TRBJ2-3, with TRBD1 matching 9 bases. The CDR3 runs to 17 residues. Germline CDR1 and CDR2: KGHDR and SFDVKD. The junction had 8 bases not matched to a gene; V was cut back by 5 bases and J by 0 bases. CDR3 bases: TGTGCCACCAGTGTTTTCCGGGACAGGGTAAGCACAGATACGCAGTATTTT. This encodes CATSVFRDRVSTDTQYF.

This sequence joins TRBV12-5 and TRBJ2-1; 11 bases fit TRBD2. The CDR3 is made up of 17 amino acids. In germline, CDR1 is LGHNT, CDR2 FRNRAP. With V trimmed by 2 bases and J by 7 bases, 10 bases remained unmatched. CDR3 nucleotide sequence: TGTGCTAGTGGTTTGACCCAACTAGCGGGAGACCGGAATGAGCAGTTCTTC. Translation: CASGLTQLAGDRNEQFF.

This clonotype appeared many times. The chain recombines TRBV27 with TRBJ2-5; 9 positions match TRBD1. The V segment lost 5 bases and the J segment 4 bases; nucleotides outside the gene matches: 5. Looked up from germline, CDR1 is MNHEY and CDR2 is SMNVEV (reference sequence). The CDR3 length is 14 residues. The CDR3 bases are TGTGCCAGCAGTGGACAGGGGATGGGAGAGACCCAGTACTTC. It specifies CASSGQGMGETQYF.

This clonotype was counted at least ten times. The chain joins TRBV28 to TRBJ1-3; D call uncertain. The CDR3 loop spans 14 amino acids. Between the trimmed V and J ends, which lost 5 bases and 4 bases, there was a span of 12 bases. CDR1 is MDHEN and CDR2 is SYDVKM in the germline V gene. The CDR3 nucleotides read TGTGCCAGCAGTGATTCTTATACCGGAAACACCATATATTTT. Protein sequence: CASSDSYTGNTIYF.

V usage is TRBV4-3 and J usage is TRBJ2-3; D unclear. V lost 2 bases, J lost 0 bases, and 15 bases lay in between. Germline values: CDR1 LGHNA, CDR2 YSLEER. The CDR3 is made up of 17 amino acids. The CDR3 nucleotides read TGCGCCAGCAGCCAATTCCAAATTCTCAGGAGCACAGATACGCAGTATTTT. Translation: CASSQFQILRSTDTQYF.

This clonotype has a count of ten or more. The rearrangement links TRBV20-1 to TRBJ2-1, with TRBD2 as a possible D gene (6 bases). Germline loops: CDR1 DFQATT, CDR2 SNEGSKA (reference sequence). Between the trimmed V and J ends, which lost 2 bases and 4 bases, there was a span of 15 bases. There are 15 residues in the CDR3. The CDR3 loop reads CSARSTSGRYNEQFF. The CDR3 DNA sequence: TGCAGTGCTAGATCGACTAGTGGGAGATACAATGAGCAGTTCTTC.

This clonotype was seen a handful of times. CDR3 in amino acids: CASSPLVAADEQYF. In nucleotides, the CDR3 is TGTGCCAGCTCACCACTTGTCGCGGCTGACGAGCAGTACTTC. The V gene is TRBV18, the J gene TRBJ2-7; D is uncertain. Between the trimmed V and J ends, which lost 1 base and 5 bases, there was a span of 12 bases. From germline, CDR1 is KGHSH and CDR2 LQKENI. CDR3 size: 14 residues.

This clonotype was counted only a few times. V gene TRBV9 combines with J gene TRBJ2-7; 9 nucleotides align to TRBD1. This CDR3 has 15 residues. Losses at the gene ends were 1 base for V and 7 bases for J; bases not matched to a gene: 9. CDR1 SGDLS and CDR2 YYNGEE come from the germline V gene. CDR3 bases: TGTGCCAGCAGCGTAACCGGGACAGGGTCGGGGGAGCAGTACTTC. Residues: CASSVTGTGSGEQYF.

The table lists this clonotype with many counts. In DNA, the CDR3 is TGTGCCAGCAGTTCCCAGATGAGCGGGGAGACCCAGTACTTC. Translation gives CASSSQMSGETQYF. This chain uses TRBV12-3 or TRBV12-4 with TRBJ2-5, with a tentative D call TRBD2 (6 bases). V was cut by 4 bases and J by 5 bases, with 14 bases left in between. This CDR3 region has 14 residues.

This clonotype came up many times. This chain links TRBV7-6 with TRBJ2-3, with 10 bases identical to TRBD2. The CDR3 extends over 15 amino acids. In germline, CDR1 is SGHVS, CDR2 FNYEAQ. V was clipped by 2 bases and J by 9 bases; unmatched bases: 8. The CDR3 spells CASSLLGSGRLTQYF. The CDR3 nucleotides read TGTGCCAGCAGCTTACTCGGTAGCGGGAGGTTAACGCAGTATTTT.

This clonotype came up many times. V usage is TRBV7-2 and J usage is TRBJ1-5; D not resolved. Germline loops: CDR1 SGHTA, CDR2 FQGNSA. The V end was cut by 1 base, the J end by 5 bases, with 6 bases between. There are 13 residues in the CDR3. The CDR3 DNA is TGTGCCAGCAGCTTAGTTTGGGATCAGCCCCAGCATTTT. This sequence encodes CASSLVWDQPQHF.

This chain uses TRBV20-1 with TRBJ2-3; D is ambiguous. Germline V gene sequence: CDR1 DFQATT, CDR2 SNEGSKA (reference sequence). Trimming removed 3 bases from V and 2 bases from J, with 15 bases in between. The CDR3 contains 15 residues. This CDR3 reads CSASFLVKSTDTQYF. CDR3 sequence (DNA): TGCAGTGCTAGTTTCCTCGTGAAATCCACAGATACGCAGTATTTT.

As for this clonotype: It may be a read error: a sequence one base away is much more abundant. V and J are TRBV7-9 and TRBJ2-5; D call uncertain. The CDR3 is 14 residues long. Germline CDR1 and CDR2: SEHNR and FQNEAQ (reference sequence). Written as DNA, the CDR3 is TGTGCCGGCAGCCCGCTGGCCGTGGCAGAGACCCAGTACTTC. This gives the protein CAGSPLAVAETQYF.

The rearrangement joins TRBV20-1 to TRBJ2-1; D is uncertain. The CDR3 totals 15 residues. V gave up 2 bases and J gave up 5 bases, with 16 bases separating them. Germline loops: CDR1 DFQATT, CDR2 SNEGSKA (reference sequence). The CDR3 coding sequence is TGCAGTGCTAGAATTGGCTCGAGCTGGGACAATGAGCAGTTCTTC. Translating gives CSARIGSSWDNEQFF.

This clonotype occurred many times. This chain links TRBV7-2 with TRBJ2-2, with 9 bases matching TRBD2. With V trimmed by 2 bases and J by 5 bases, 3 bases remained unmatched. The CDR3 sequence is 15 residues long. The germline gives CDR1 SGHTA, CDR2 FQGNSA. CDR3 amino acids: CASSLKAGGTGELFF. The CDR3 DNA reads as TGTGCCAGCAGCTTAAAGGCGGGAGGGACCGGGGAGCTGTTTTTT.

In this sample, this clonotype turned up many times. This rearrangement joins TRBV20-1 to TRBJ1-1, with D uncertain. The ends were cut back, 0 bases at V and 1 base at J, with 9 bases in the middle. The CDR3 sequence is 14 residues long. Per germline, CDR1 DFQATT and CDR2 SNEGSKA (reference sequence). The chain's CDR3 is CSARDLQTNTEAFF. Written as DNA, the CDR3 is TGCAGTGCTAGAGATCTACAGACGAACACTGAAGCTTTCTTT.

This clonotype was observed at least ten times. The J gene is TRBJ1-1, the V gene TRBV28, with D tentatively TRBD1 (5 bases). Deletions cut 6 bases from V and 2 bases from J, with 10 bases between. CDR3 length: 13 residues. The V gene's germline CDR1 is MDHEN and CDR2 SYDVKM. CDR3 amino acids: CASRQTVNTEAFF. CDR3 DNA sequence: TGTGCCAGCAGACAGACAGTCAACACTGAAGCTTTCTTT.

Many counts were recorded for this clonotype. This chain uses TRBV18 with TRBJ2-2; TRBD1 agrees at 9 bases. V was clipped by 3 bases and J by 2 bases; unmatched bases: 7. The CDR3 totals 17 residues. Germline V gene sequence: CDR1 KGHSH, CDR2 LQKENI. The DNA of the CDR3 is TGTGCCAGCTCACCCCTCGGACAGGGGAGAAACACCGGGGAGCTGTTTTTT. It encodes CASSPLGQGRNTGELFF.

This clonotype came up a few times. The chain employs TRBV2 and TRBJ2-2; tentatively, D is TRBD1 (7 bases). Germline loops: CDR1 SNHLY, CDR2 FYNNEI. CDR3 size: 14 residues. V lost 9 bases to trimming and J lost 1 base, with 12 bases between them. CDR3 region: CARGGTVNTGELFF. DNA of the CDR3: TGTGCCAGAGGGGGGACAGTGAACACCGGGGAGCTGTTTTTT.

This clonotype occurred a few times. V gene TRBV28 combines with J gene TRBJ1-5; D unresolved. This CDR3 region has 12 residues. The V end lost 7 bases, the J end lost 9 bases, and 13 bases lay between the germline ends. Looked up from germline, CDR1 is MDHEN and CDR2 is SYDVKM. The CDR3 DNA follows: TGTGCCAGCAATTCGGGCTTGGGGCCCCAGCATTTT. Encoded protein: CASNSGLGPQHF.

This clonotype was detected many times. The chain is built from TRBV20-1 and TRBJ2-7, with 7 bases matching TRBD1. The CDR3 length is 14 residues. Per germline, CDR1 DFQATT and CDR2 SNEGSKA (reference sequence). J lost 3 bases, V lost 2 bases, and 7 bases had no gene match. CDR3 amino acids: CSARKGASVYEQYF. As DNA, the CDR3 is TGCAGTGCTAGAAAGGGGGCTTCAGTCTACGAGCAGTACTTC.

The rearrangement links TRBV20-1 to TRBJ2-7; 7 bases line up with TRBD1. This CDR3 is 16 amino acids long. Germline V gene data show CDR1 as DFQATT and CDR2 as SNEGSKA (reference sequence). After removal of 3 bases from V and 6 bases from J, the junction contained 17 bases not matched to a gene. Written as DNA, the CDR3 is TGCAGTGCTAGGATTAGGGGGCGCCCAGCCCTTCGCGAGCAGTACTTC. This codes for CSARIRGRPALREQYF.

This clonotype was detected only a few times. The junction and the germline gene differ at one end; a read error may be behind it. The chain is built from TRBV4-3 and TRBJ1-6, with D perhaps TRBD1 (5 bases). CDR1 is LGHNA, CDR2 YSLEER, per germline. The CDR3 length is 17 residues. CDR3 loop: CVSSQDSVQGVNSPLHF. The CDR3 region has the DNA TGCGTCAGCAGCCAAGATAGCGTTCAGGGTGTTAATTCACCCCTCCACTTT.

This clonotype was seen at least ten times. The V gene is TRBV7-6, the J gene TRBJ2-1, with TRBD2 matching 12 bases. The CDR3 contains 16 residues. Germline trimming cut 5 bases from V and 7 bases from J; bases unmatched to any gene: 9. Germline assignment: CDR1 SGHVS and CDR2 FNYEAQ. CDR3 amino acids: CASSPRLAGVGNEQFF. The DNA for the CDR3 is TGTGCCAGCAGCCCCCGACTAGCGGGAGTAGGAAATGAGCAGTTCTTC.

The chain couples TRBV24-1 to TRBJ2-1; 13 positions agree with TRBD2. The CDR3 loop spans 16 amino acids. Germline-derived CDR1 and CDR2 are KGHDR and SFDVKD. J gave up 7 bases and V 5 bases, and 7 bases lay outside the gene matches. CDR3 DNA: TGTGCCACCAGTGGGACTAGCGGGAGTTTGGGTAATGAGCAGTTCTTC. Translated: CATSGTSGSLGNEQFF.

This clonotype was detected ten times or more. This chain links TRBV28 with TRBJ2-3; TRBD1 is a possible D gene (6 bases). Trimming left V 4 bases short and J 4 bases short, with 12 bases between. The CDR3 spans 14 residues. Germline-derived CDR1 and CDR2 are MDHEN and SYDVKM. The CDR3 is CASSSPGQSDTQYF. The CDR3 bases are TGTGCCAGCAGTTCGCCCGGACAGTCAGATACGCAGTATTTT.

The chain combines TRBV9 with TRBJ1-1, with unresolved D. Trimming took off 0 bases at V and 7 bases at J, with 10 bases between the two ends. CDR1 is SGDLS, CDR2 YYNGEE, per germline. CDR3 length equals 13 residues. The CDR3 sequence is CASSVAGTGEAFF. The CDR3, as DNA: TGTGCCAGCAGCGTAGCTGGAACGGGTGAAGCTTTCTTT.

About this clonotype: A read error may explain this, as a much larger clone is one base away. The chain uses TRBV30 and TRBJ1-1; a weak D match, TRBD1 (5 bases). Trimming left V 5 bases short and J 2 bases short, with 15 bases between. The germline gives CDR1 GTSNPN, CDR2 SVGIG (reference sequence). The CDR3 spans 14 residues. CDR3 DNA sequence: TGTGCCTGGGGTCCGGGACGCTCCAACACTGAAGCTTTCTTT. As protein: CAWGPGRSNTEAFF.

The V and J genes are TRBV19 and TRBJ1-1; D uncertain. The germline V gene has CDR1 LNHDA and CDR2 SQIVND (reference sequence). The V end lost 4 bases, the J end lost 0 bases, and 9 bases lay between the germline ends. The CDR3 is 14 residues long. CDR3 sequence reads: CASSTQFMNTEAFF. The CDR3 DNA sequence: TGTGCCAGTAGTACCCAGTTCATGAACACTGAAGCTTTCTTT. The complete variable domain, with remaining parts taken from reference TRBV19 and TRBJ1-1, reads DGGITQSPKYLFRKEGQNVTLSCEQNLNHDAMYWYRQDPGQGLRLIYYSQIVNDFQKGDIAEGYSVSREKKESFPLTVTSAQKNPTAFYLCASSTQFMNTEAFFGQGTRLTVV.

In its sample, this clonotype was seen many times. This chain connects TRBV12-3 or TRBV12-4 to TRBJ1-2; 7 bases align to TRBD1. V lost 7 bases to trimming and J lost 4 bases; unmatched junction nucleotides: 12. CDR3 length: 15 amino acids. CDR3: CASIKARSGGYGYTF. DNA of the CDR3: TGTGCCAGCATTAAAGCGAGGTCAGGGGGCTATGGCTACACCTTC.

This clonotype was found many times. The chain employs TRBV6-2 or TRBV6-3 and TRBJ2-1, with TRBD2 matching over 11 bases. This CDR3 contains 15 residues. V was pared by 5 bases and J by 6 bases, with 6 bases of the junction left unmatched. CDR1 is MNHEY and CDR2 is SVGEGT in the germline V gene. The DNA for the CDR3 is TGTGCCAGCAGTAACCTAGCGGGAGGAAGCAATGAGCAGTTCTTC. Protein sequence: CASSNLAGGSNEQFF.